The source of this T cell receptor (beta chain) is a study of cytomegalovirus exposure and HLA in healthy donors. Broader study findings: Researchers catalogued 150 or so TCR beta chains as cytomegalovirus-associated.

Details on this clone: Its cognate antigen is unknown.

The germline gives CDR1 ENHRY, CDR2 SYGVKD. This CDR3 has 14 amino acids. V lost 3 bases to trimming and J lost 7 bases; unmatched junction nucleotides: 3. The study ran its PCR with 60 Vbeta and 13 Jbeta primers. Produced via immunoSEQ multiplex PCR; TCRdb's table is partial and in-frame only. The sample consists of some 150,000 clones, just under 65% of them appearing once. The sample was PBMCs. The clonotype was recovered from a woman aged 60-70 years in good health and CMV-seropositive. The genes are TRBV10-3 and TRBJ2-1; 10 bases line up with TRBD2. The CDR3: CAISEAGGWNEQFF. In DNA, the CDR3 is TGTGCCATCAGTGAAGCGGGAGGGTGGAATGAGCAGTTCTTC.